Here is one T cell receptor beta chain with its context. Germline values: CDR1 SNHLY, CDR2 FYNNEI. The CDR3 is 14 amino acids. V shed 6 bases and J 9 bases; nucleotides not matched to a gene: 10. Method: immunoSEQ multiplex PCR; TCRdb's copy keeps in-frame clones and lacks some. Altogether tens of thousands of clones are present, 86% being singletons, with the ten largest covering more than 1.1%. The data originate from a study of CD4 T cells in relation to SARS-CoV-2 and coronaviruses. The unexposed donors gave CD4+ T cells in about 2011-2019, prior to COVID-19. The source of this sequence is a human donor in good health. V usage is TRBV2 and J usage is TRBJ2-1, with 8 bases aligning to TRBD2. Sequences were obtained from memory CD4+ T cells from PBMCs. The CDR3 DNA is TGTGCCAGCAGCCCGGGACTAGGACGTGGTGAGCAGTTCTTC. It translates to CASSPGLGRGEQFF.